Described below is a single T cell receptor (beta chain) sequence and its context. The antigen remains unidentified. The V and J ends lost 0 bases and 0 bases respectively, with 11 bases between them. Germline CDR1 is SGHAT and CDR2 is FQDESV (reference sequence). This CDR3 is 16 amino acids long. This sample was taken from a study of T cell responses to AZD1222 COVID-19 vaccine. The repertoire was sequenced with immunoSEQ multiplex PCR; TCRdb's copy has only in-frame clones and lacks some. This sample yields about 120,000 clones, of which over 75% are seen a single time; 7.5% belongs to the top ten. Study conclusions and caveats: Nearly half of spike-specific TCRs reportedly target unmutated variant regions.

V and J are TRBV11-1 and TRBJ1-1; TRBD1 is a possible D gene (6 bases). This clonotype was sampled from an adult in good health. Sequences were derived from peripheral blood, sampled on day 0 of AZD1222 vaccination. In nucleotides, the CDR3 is TGTGCCAGCAGCTTAGCAACGGGACAAGTGAACACTGAAGCTTTCTTT. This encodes CASSLATGQVNTEAFF.